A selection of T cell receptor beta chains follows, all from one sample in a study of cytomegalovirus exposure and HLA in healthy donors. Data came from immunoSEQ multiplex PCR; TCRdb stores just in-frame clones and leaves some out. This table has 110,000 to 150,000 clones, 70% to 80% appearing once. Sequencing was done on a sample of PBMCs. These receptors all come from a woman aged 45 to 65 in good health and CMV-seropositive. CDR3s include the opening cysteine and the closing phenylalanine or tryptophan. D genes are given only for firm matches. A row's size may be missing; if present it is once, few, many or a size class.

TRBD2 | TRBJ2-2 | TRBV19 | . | CASTKRGTNTGELFF | TGTGCCAGTACCAAGCGGGGAACGAACACCGGGGAGCTGTTTTTT
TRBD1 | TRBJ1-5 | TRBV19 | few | CASSRDRDQPQHF | TGTGCCAGTAGCCGGGACAGGGATCAGCCCCAGCATTTT
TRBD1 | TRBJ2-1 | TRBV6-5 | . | CASTAGGFNEQFF | TGTGCCAGCACCGCAGGGGGCTTTAATGAGCAGTTCTTC
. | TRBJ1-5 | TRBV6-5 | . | CASSPGSNQPQHF | TGTGCCAGCAGCCCCGGGAGCAATCAGCCCCAGCATTTT
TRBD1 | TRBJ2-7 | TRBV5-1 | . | CASSLGTGGAYEQYF | TGCGCCAGCAGCTTGGGGACAGGGGGCGCGTACGAGCAGTACTTC
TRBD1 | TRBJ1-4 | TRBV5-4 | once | CASSVGQGGGNEKLFF | TGTGCCAGCAGCGTGGGACAGGGTGGCGGTAATGAAAAACTGTTTTTT
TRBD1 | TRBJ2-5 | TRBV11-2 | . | CASSFLGQGALETQYF | TGTGCCAGCAGCTTTTTGGGACAGGGGGCATTAGAGACCCAGTACTTC
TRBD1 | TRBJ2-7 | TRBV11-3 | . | CASSFGTGGFYEQYF | TGTGCCAGCAGCTTCGGGACAGGTGGATTCTACGAGCAGTACTTC
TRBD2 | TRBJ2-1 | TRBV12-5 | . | CASGQNSLAGLAGYNEQFF | TGTGCTAGTGGGCAAAACAGTCTAGCGGGGCTTGCGGGCTACAATGAGCAGTTCTTC
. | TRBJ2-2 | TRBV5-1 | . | CASSTATGSGTGELFF | TGCGCCAGCAGCACAGCGACAGGTTCGGGCACCGGGGAGCTGTTTTTT
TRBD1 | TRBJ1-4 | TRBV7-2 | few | CASSEDRGVNEKLFF | TGTGCCAGCAGCGAAGACAGGGGGGTAAATGAAAAACTGTTTTTT
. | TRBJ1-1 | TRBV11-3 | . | CASSLLWAGVDTEAFF | TGTGCCAGCAGCCTTCTGTGGGCGGGTGTGGACACTGAAGCTTTCTTT
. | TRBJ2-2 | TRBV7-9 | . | CASSRGEDTGELFF | TGTGCCAGCAGCCGGGGAGAAGACACCGGGGAGCTGTTTTTT
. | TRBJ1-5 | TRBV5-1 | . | CASSLDGGRDQPQHF | TGCGCCAGCAGCTTGGACGGGGGGCGAGATCAGCCCCAGCATTTT
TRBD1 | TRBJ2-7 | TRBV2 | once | CASRQGHRTYEQYF | TGTGCCAGCCGACAGGGGCACCGCACCTACGAGCAGTACTTC
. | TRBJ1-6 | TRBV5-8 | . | CASSTDPQQSSYNSPLHF | TGTGCCAGCAGCACAGATCCACAACAGAGCTCCTATAATTCACCCCTCCACTTT
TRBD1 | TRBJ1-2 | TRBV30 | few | CAWSNRGAGGYTF | TGTGCCTGGAGCAACAGGGGCGCGGGTGGCTACACCTTC
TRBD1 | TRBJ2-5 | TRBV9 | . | CASSVGNRGETQYF | TGTGCCAGCAGCGTAGGAAACAGGGGGGAGACCCAGTACTTC
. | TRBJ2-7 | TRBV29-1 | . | CSVVYRASSYEQYF | TGCAGCGTTGTATACAGGGCTTCCTCCTACGAGCAGTACTTC
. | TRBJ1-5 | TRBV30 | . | CAWSLYLGNQPQHF | TGTGCCTGGAGTCTCTATCTAGGCAATCAGCCCCAGCATTTT
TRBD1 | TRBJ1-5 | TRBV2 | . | CASSDLLGQGLWAQHF | TGTGCCAGCAGTGACCTCCTGGGACAGGGGCTATGGGCCCAGCATTTT
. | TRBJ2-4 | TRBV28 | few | CASSSSLQAKNIQYF | TGTGCCAGCAGTTCCAGTCTACAGGCCAAAAACATTCAGTACTTC
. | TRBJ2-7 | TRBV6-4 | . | CASSPQGTGEQYF | TGTGCCAGCAGCCCCCAGGGAACGGGCGAGCAGTACTTC
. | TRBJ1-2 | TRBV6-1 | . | CASSLSGAFDYGYTF | TGTGCCAGCAGTTTGTCTGGGGCCTTTGATTATGGCTACACCTTC
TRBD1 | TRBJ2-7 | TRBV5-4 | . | CASSLSTLTGTYEQYF | TGTGCCAGCAGCTTGAGTACATTGACAGGGACCTACGAGCAGTACTTC
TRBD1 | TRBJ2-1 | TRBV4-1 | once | CASSRDRGTGQGVSYNEQFF | TGCGCCAGCAGCCGGGACAGGGGGACGGGACAGGGGGTCTCCTACAATGAGCAGTTCTTC
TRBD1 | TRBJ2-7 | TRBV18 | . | CASSPGTGDYEQYF | TGTGCCAGCTCACCCGGGACAGGAGACTACGAGCAGTACTTC
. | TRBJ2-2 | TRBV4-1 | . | CASSQVVYGELFF | TGCGCCAGCAGCCAAGTTGTGTACGGGGAGCTGTTTTTT
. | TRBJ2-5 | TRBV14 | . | CASSPRGAETQYF | TGTGCCAGCAGCCCCAGGGGGGCAGAGACCCAGTACTTC
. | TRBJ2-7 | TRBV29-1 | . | CSVLRGGVAAEQYF | TGCAGCGTTCTACGCGGCGGGGTGGCGGCCGAGCAGTACTTC
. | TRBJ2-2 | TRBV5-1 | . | CASSLQGDTGELFF | TGCGCCAGCAGCCTACAGGGAGACACCGGGGAGCTGTTTTTT
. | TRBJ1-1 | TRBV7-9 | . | CSSSLGVTRGNTEAFF | TGTTCCAGCAGCTTAGGAGTCACTCGAGGGAACACTGAAGCTTTCTTT
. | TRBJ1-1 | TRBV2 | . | CASSGGGRATRVTEAFF | TGTGCCAGCAGTGGGGGGGGCCGGGCCACGCGAGTCACTGAAGCTTTCTTT
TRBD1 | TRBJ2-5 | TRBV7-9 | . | CASSFSTGGQETQYF | TGTGCCAGCAGCTTCTCTACAGGGGGTCAGGAGACCCAGTACTTC
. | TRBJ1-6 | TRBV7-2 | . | CASSLALVRGSYNSPLHF | TGTGCCAGCAGCTTAGCGCTCGTCCGGGGGTCCTATAATTCACCCCTCCACTTT
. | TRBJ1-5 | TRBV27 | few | CASSLGGGQPQHF | TGTGCCAGCAGTTTGGGTGGAGGCCAGCCCCAGCATTTT
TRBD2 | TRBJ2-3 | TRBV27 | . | CASNGGLAPNTQYF | TGTGCCAGCAACGGAGGACTAGCGCCTAATACGCAGTATTTT